This passage covers 31 T cell receptor beta chains from one sample sequenced in a study of human thymus T cells. Resections from corrective heart surgery provided thymus tissue. Measured with immunoSEQ multiplex PCR; TCRdb has only the in-frame clones, and not every one. The table has about 120,000 clones, around 94% seen once. Sample: thymus tissue. The receptors were sampled from a boy less than two years old with a congenital heart defect but otherwise immunologically healthy.

J is TRBJ1-4 and V is TRBV2; D might be TRBD1 (5 bases). With 7 bases removed from V and 4 bases from J, the gap between germline ends came to 10 bases. Germline V CDR1 and CDR2: SNHLY, FYNNEI. This CDR3 is 13 amino acids long. The CDR3 nucleotides read TGTGCCAGCACAAGACAGAGTAATGAAAAACTGTTTTTT. It specifies CASTRQSNEKLFF.

The chain has TRBV5-1 and TRBJ2-5; D is possibly TRBD2 (5 bases). V lost 7 bases and J 3 bases, leaving 25 bases between the germline ends. Germline assignment: CDR1 SGHRS and CDR2 YFSETQ. The CDR3 contains 17 residues. Here the CDR3 reads CASGAGATDSREETQYF. The CDR3 region has the DNA TGCGCCAGCGGCGCCGGCGCAACGGACTCCCGCGAAGAGACCCAGTACTTC.

The chain uses TRBV2 and TRBJ1-2; possible D gene TRBD1, 5 bases. This CDR3 region has 15 residues. Germline V CDR1 and CDR2: SNHLY, FYNNEI. Trimming stripped 2 bases from V and 1 base from J, with 11 bases between. This CDR3 reads CASSEQGLYNYGYTF. CDR3 nucleotides: TGTGCCAGCAGTGAACAGGGTTTGTATAACTATGGCTACACCTTC.

The DNA of the CDR3 is TGTGCCAGCAGCTTAAGGCAGGAGGCTGGGGCCAACGTCCTGACTTTC. Its protein product is CASSLRQEAGANVLTF. The V gene is TRBV7-3, the J gene TRBJ2-6; weak D call: TRBD2 (5 bases). V lost 1 base to trimming and J lost 2 bases, with 9 bases between them. CDR3 length equals 16 residues. Germline V lookup: CDR1 SGHTA, CDR2 FQGTGA.

This clone was counted once. This sequence joins TRBV5-6 and TRBJ2-1; D is unresolved. This CDR3 spans 11 amino acids. Trimming removed 1 base from V and 7 bases from J, with 3 bases in between. Per germline, CDR1 SGHDT and CDR2 YYEEEE. The CDR3 DNA follows: TGTGCCAGCAGCTTGCATAATGAGCAGTTCTTC. This encodes CASSLHNEQFF.

This chain joins TRBV25-1 and TRBJ2-5; the D is unclear. This CDR3 spans 14 amino acids. Trimming cost V 2 bases and J 5 bases, with 12 bases left between them. In germline, CDR1 is MGHDK, CDR2 SYGVNS. CDR3 DNA: TGTGCCAGCAGTGAAGATTGGGTTCGTGAGACCCAGTACTTC. Translated: CASSEDWVRETQYF. Combining the CDR3 with reference TRBV25-1 and TRBJ2-5 gives the whole variable domain EADIYQTPRYLVIGTGKKITLECSQTMGHDKMYWYQQDPGMELHLIHYSYGVNSTEKGDLSSESTVSRIRTEHFPLTLESARPSHTSQYLCASSEDWVRETQYFGPGTRLLVL.

The chain recombines TRBV9 with TRBJ2-3; D is possibly TRBD2 (6 bases). The V and J ends lost 0 bases and 1 base respectively, with 12 bases between them. In germline, CDR1 is SGDLS, CDR2 YYNGEE. This CDR3 comprises 16 residues. In DNA, the CDR3 is TGTGCCAGCAGCGTAGAAGGCGGGGCCGGCACAGATACGCAGTATTTT. Translation: CASSVEGGAGTDTQYF.

The rearrangement uses TRBV7-6 and TRBJ2-7; weak D call: TRBD1 (5 bases). Trimming removed 2 bases from V and 1 base from J, with 24 bases in between. Germline assignment: CDR1 SGHVS and CDR2 FNYEAQ. The CDR3 spans 19 residues. The CDR3 region is CASSLQQVQGGPLSYEQYF. The DNA of the CDR3 is TGTGCCAGCAGCTTACAACAAGTGCAGGGCGGACCTCTTTCCTACGAGCAGTACTTC.

The chain uses TRBV14 and TRBJ2-3, with TRBD2 matching over 9 bases. Trimming at V came to 4 bases and at J to 2 bases, leaving 7 bases not matched to a gene. The CDR3 spans 16 residues. Germline values: CDR1 SGHDN, CDR2 FVKESK. CDR3 in amino acids: CASSRSKRGATDTQYF. The CDR3 DNA reads as TGTGCCAGCAGCCGCTCAAAGCGGGGGGCCACAGATACGCAGTATTTT.

The chain joins TRBV15 to TRBJ1-1; no definite D call. The CDR3 is made up of 14 amino acids. Trimming cost V 4 bases and J 1 base, with 10 bases left between them. CDR1 and CDR2 from the germline V gene are LNHNV and YYDKDF (reference sequence). The CDR3 loop is CATSKDDGNTEAFF. The CDR3 nucleotides read TGTGCCACCAGCAAGGACGACGGGAACACTGAAGCTTTCTTT.

The chain is built from TRBV27 and TRBJ2-1, with a weak D call TRBD2 (6 bases). The V gene lost 4 bases and the J gene lost 5 bases, with 18 bases spanning the gap. The V gene's germline CDR1 is MNHEY and CDR2 SMNVEV (reference sequence). The CDR3 totals 16 residues. CDR3 protein: CASSYGLARLNNEQFF. The DNA of the CDR3 is TGTGCCAGCAGTTACGGCCTAGCGAGACTAAACAATGAGCAGTTCTTC.

The V gene is TRBV11-2, the J gene TRBJ2-7; 11 bases align to TRBD2. V gave up 1 base and J gave up 3 bases; unmatched junction bases: 5. The CDR3 covers 16 residues. CDR1 and CDR2 from the germline V gene are SGHAT and FQNNGV. The CDR3 region has the DNA TGTGCCAGCAGCTTAGCTAGCGGGGGGCCGCGCTACGAGCAGTACTTC. It specifies CASSLASGGPRYEQYF.

The chain combines TRBV21-1 with TRBJ2-7; the D call of TRBD2 is as the table states it, not checked on the DNA. TRBV21-1 is assigned pseudogene status. The CDR3 loop spans 14 amino acids. CDR3 DNA: TGTGCCAGCAGCAAAGCGCCTGAGGGCTACGAGCAGTACTTC. The encoded protein is CASSKAPEGYEQYF.

The chain is built from TRBV5-1 and TRBJ2-5, with a weak D call TRBD1 (5 bases). The germline gives CDR1 SGHRS, CDR2 YFSETQ. The length of the CDR3 is 15 residues. V shed 4 bases and J shed 5 bases, with 18 bases lying between them. CDR3 protein: CASSPGRRVDETQYF. In DNA form, the CDR3 reads TGCGCCAGCAGCCCTGGTCGCAGGGTAGATGAGACCCAGTACTTC.

Remarks on this clone: Other DNA sequences of this sample code for an identical CDR3. This chain uses TRBV6-5 with TRBJ1-1; the D is unclear. The CDR3 has 13 residues. Trimming stripped 2 bases from V and 5 bases from J, with 9 bases between. Germline CDR1 MNHEY, CDR2 SVGAGI. CDR3 loop: CASSYLERTEAFF. The CDR3 nucleotides read TGTGCCAGCAGTTACCTAGAAAGGACTGAAGCTTTCTTT.

This chain connects TRBV4-2 to TRBJ2-5; a weak D match, TRBD2 (5 bases). The germline V gene has CDR1 LGHNA and CDR2 YNFKEQ. CDR3 length: 15 residues. V lost 0 bases and J 4 bases, leaving 12 bases between the germline ends. The CDR3 is CASSQDWTGGETQYF. CDR3 bases: TGTGCCAGCAGCCAAGATTGGACCGGAGGAGAGACCCAGTACTTC.

The CDR3 region is CASSLDPLGGGVDTQYF. CDR3 bases: TGTGCCAGCAGCTTAGATCCCTTAGGGGGGGGAGTAGATACGCAGTATTTT. The gene calls are TRBV7-6 and TRBJ2-3, with D perhaps matching TRBD2 (7 bases). Germline CDR1 is SGHVS and CDR2 is FNYEAQ. The CDR3 extends over 17 amino acids. The V end was cut by 1 base, the J end by 5 bases, with 19 bases between.

The V and J genes are TRBV15 and TRBJ2-3, with TRBD2 identical over 7 bases. CDR3 length equals 13 residues. Germline loops: CDR1 LNHNV, CDR2 YYDKDF (reference sequence). The trim removed 5 bases at V and 8 bases at J, leaving 7 bases unmatched. The CDR3 sequence: CATSLESGGTQYF. The CDR3 bases are TGTGCCACCAGCCTAGAATCGGGGGGTACGCAGTATTTT.

The V gene is TRBV5-6, the J gene TRBJ2-3; possibly TRBD2 for D (6 bases). V was trimmed by 4 bases and J by 2 bases, leaving 20 bases between them. The length of the CDR3 is 17 residues. CDR1 is SGHDT and CDR2 is YYEEEE in the germline V gene. CDR3 sequence reads: CASSASARSGSTDTQYF. The DNA of the CDR3 is TGTGCCAGCAGCGCCAGCGCTAGAAGCGGGTCCACAGATACGCAGTATTTT.

The rearrangement joins TRBV7-9 to TRBJ1-4; unclear D gene. Trimming removed 6 bases from V and 7 bases from J, with 27 bases in between. Germline values: CDR1 SEHNR, CDR2 FQNEAQ (reference sequence). CDR3 length: 18 amino acids. CDR3 DNA sequence: TGTGCCAGCAGTTCAACTCATACTCGTAGGCAGCCGGCTGAAAAACTGTTTTTT. This encodes CASSSTHTRRQPAEKLFF.

The chain links TRBV4-1 to TRBJ2-3, with TRBD2 matching over 12 bases. The junction had 12 bases not matched to a gene; V was cut back by 7 bases and J by 4 bases. This CDR3 has 17 amino acids. Germline assignment: CDR1 MGHRA and CDR2 YSYEKL. The CDR3 bases are TGCGCCAGCAAAAGCTCTACTAGCGGGGGGCTTTCAGATACGCAGTATTTT. Its protein product is CASKSSTSGGLSDTQYF.

The chain employs TRBV6-1 and TRBJ2-7; D perhaps matches TRBD1 (5 bases). The CDR3 contains 8 residues. CDR1 is MNHNS and CDR2 is SASEGT in the germline V gene. The CDR3 loop reads CASRPQGV. CDR3 nucleotide sequence: TGTGCCAGCAGGCCCCAGGGTGTC.

The chain is built from TRBV4-1 and TRBJ1-2; D remains unclear. The CDR3 contains 17 residues. Looked up from germline, CDR1 is MGHRA and CDR2 is YSYEKL. V dropped 0 bases and J dropped 0 bases, with 14 bases sitting between them. CDR3 loop: CASSQDLSRSANYGYTF. CDR3 in DNA: TGCGCCAGCAGCCAAGATCTGAGCAGGTCGGCTAACTATGGCTACACCTTC.

The chain is built from TRBV6-1 and TRBJ2-5; the match to TRBD2 covers 7 bases. CDR3 length: 19 residues. Unmatched junction bases numbered 15, after V lost 1 base and J lost 1 base. Germline loops: CDR1 MNHNS, CDR2 SASEGT. The CDR3 DNA follows: TGTGCCAGCAGTGAAGAAACTTTGGTGGGCTCGGGGGGCCAAGAGACCCAGTACTTC. As protein: CASSEETLVGSGGQETQYF.

The V gene is TRBV5-1, the J gene TRBJ1-2; 8 bases match TRBD1. The V segment lost 0 bases and the J segment 6 bases; nucleotides outside the gene matches: 1. Germline V gene sequence: CDR1 SGHRS, CDR2 YFSETQ. The CDR3 covers 13 residues. The CDR3 sequence: CASSLAGGNGYTF. The CDR3 nucleotides are TGCGCCAGCAGCTTGGCAGGGGGCAATGGCTACACCTTC.

V and J are TRBV9 and TRBJ2-1; 8 bases line up with TRBD2. V lost 4 bases to trimming and J lost 3 bases; unmatched junction nucleotides: 6. The germline CDR1 and CDR2 sequences are SGDLS and YYNGEE. The CDR3 length is 15 residues. CDR3 loop: CASSHWAGGYNEQFF. The CDR3 nucleotides are TGTGCCAGCAGCCATTGGGCGGGGGGCTACAATGAGCAGTTCTTC.

The V call is TRBV7-2, the J call TRBJ1-1, with no clear D. The germline V and J ends were trimmed by 2 bases and 0 bases, with 7 bases remaining between them. This CDR3 has 14 residues. Germline V gene lookup returns CDR1 SGHTA and CDR2 FQGNSA. The CDR3 spells CASSLNSLNTEAFF. CDR3 bases: TGTGCCAGCAGCTTAAACTCGTTGAACACTGAAGCTTTCTTT.

The rearrangement links TRBV7-2 to TRBJ1-2; perhaps TRBD1 as D (5 bases). V was clipped by 3 bases and J by 1 base, with 12 bases between them. This CDR3 contains 15 residues. CDR1 is SGHTA and CDR2 is FQGNSA in the germline V gene. The CDR3 nucleotides read TGTGCCAGCAGCTTCGTGATAGGGGTTAACTATGGCTACACCTTC. Protein sequence: CASSFVIGVNYGYTF.

The genes are TRBV11-2 and TRBJ1-2, with a weak D call TRBD1 (6 bases). The CDR3 has 15 residues. V lost 1 base, J lost 4 bases, and 13 bases lay in between. Per germline, CDR1 SGHAT and CDR2 FQNNGV. CDR3 sequence: CASSLGIPRGYGYTF. The CDR3 DNA reads TGTGCCAGCAGCTTAGGAATCCCCAGGGGCTATGGCTACACCTTC.

V usage is TRBV5-1 and J usage is TRBJ2-5; TRBD1 agrees at 8 bases. Germline trimming cut 2 bases from V and 4 bases from J; bases unmatched to any gene: 7. CDR3 length equals 15 residues. Germline-derived CDR1 and CDR2 are SGHRS and YFSETQ. CDR3 bases: TGCGCCAGCAGCTTTCTCGACAGGGGAGGAGAGACCCAGTACTTC. Translation gives CASSFLDRGGETQYF.

J is TRBJ2-2 and V is TRBV2; 12 bases fit TRBD1. In germline, CDR1 is SNHLY, CDR2 FYNNEI. V gave up 9 bases and J gave up 7 bases; unmatched junction bases: 3. The CDR3 extends over 13 amino acids. Here the CDR3 DNA reads TGTGCCAGGGGACAGGGGGCTGGCGGGGAGCTGTTTTTT. Protein sequence: CARGQGAGGELFF.